This TCR beta chain was captured by sequencing in a study of blood T cell repertoires in COVID-19. Study-wide context: Material from acute and convalescent COVID-19 was sourced from the United States, Italy and Spain.

This CDR3 has 14 residues. The V end was cut by 8 bases, the J end by 0 bases, with 16 bases between. Germline loops: CDR1 GTSNPN, CDR2 SVGIG (reference sequence). Sequencing was performed with immunoSEQ multiplex PCR; in TCRdb, only in-frame clones are kept and a portion is missing. The sample contains 2,500 to 4,000 clones, 75% to 90% of which appear only once. The chain recombines TRBV30 with TRBJ1-1; D is possibly TRBD1 (6 bases). The sequence was collected from a human donor with active COVID-19. The donor label of this sample is uncertain. The sequenced material came from peripheral blood. DNA for the CDR3: TGTGCCAGCTCCTCTGGACAGCTGAACACTGAAGCTTTCTTT. Its protein is CASSSGQLNTEAFF.